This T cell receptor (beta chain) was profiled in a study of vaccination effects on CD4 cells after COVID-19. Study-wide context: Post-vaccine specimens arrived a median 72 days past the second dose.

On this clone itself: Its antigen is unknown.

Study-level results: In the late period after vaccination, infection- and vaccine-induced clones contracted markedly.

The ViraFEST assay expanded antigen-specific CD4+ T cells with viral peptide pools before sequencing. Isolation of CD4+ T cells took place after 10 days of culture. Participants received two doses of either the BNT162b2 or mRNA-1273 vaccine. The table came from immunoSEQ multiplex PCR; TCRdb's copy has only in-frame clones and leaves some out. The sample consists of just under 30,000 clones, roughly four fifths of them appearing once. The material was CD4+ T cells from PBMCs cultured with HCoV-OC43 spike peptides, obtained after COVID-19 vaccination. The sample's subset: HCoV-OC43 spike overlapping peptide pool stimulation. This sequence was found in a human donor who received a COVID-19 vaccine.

DNA for the CDR3: TGTGCCAGCAGTCCGGGGGCCAGCTACACCTTC. Protein sequence: CASSPGASYTF. The rearrangement joins TRBV6-5 to TRBJ1-2; perhaps TRBD1 as D (6 bases). Trimming cost V 5 bases and J 9 bases, with 10 bases left between them. CDR1 is MNHEY and CDR2 is SVGAGI in the germline V gene. The CDR3 loop spans 11 amino acids.